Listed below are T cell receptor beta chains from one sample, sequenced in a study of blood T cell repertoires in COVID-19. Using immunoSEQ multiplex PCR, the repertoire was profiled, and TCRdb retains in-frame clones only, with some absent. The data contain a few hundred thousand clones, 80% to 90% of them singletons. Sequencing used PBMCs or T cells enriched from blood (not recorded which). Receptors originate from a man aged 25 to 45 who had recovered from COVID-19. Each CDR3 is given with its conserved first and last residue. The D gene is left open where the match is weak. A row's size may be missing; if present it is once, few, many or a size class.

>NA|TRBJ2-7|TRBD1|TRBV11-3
CASSAGTGYYEQYF
TGTGCCAGCAGCGCCGGGACAGGGTACTACGAGCAGTACTTC
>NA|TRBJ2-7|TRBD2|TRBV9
CASSPGTSGDRFF
TGTGCCAGCAGCCCTGGGACTAGCGGCGATCGGTTTTTT
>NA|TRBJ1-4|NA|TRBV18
CASSRQGNEKLFF
TGTGCCAGCTCACGGCAGGGAAATGAAAAACTGTTTTTT
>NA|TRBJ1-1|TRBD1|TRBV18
CASSLPTGGETEAFF
TGTGCCAGCTCACTGCCGACAGGGGGGGAAACTGAAGCTTTCTTT
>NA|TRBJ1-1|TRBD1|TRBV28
CASSTTRDRANTEAFF
TGTGCCAGCAGTACCACTCGCGACAGGGCGAACACTGAAGCTTTCTTT
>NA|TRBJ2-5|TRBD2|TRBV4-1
CASSQAVTSGRETQYF
TGCGCCAGCAGCCAAGCTGTCACTAGCGGGAGAGAGACCCAGTACTTC
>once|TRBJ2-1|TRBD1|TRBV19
CASSSRHGTGRIVDYNEQFF
TGTGCCAGTAGTTCGCGTCATGGGACAGGGAGAATAGTGGACTACAATGAGCAGTTCTTC
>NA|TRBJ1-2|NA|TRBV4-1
CASSQEGQEYGYTF
TGCGCCAGCAGCCAAGAGGGGCAGGAATATGGCTACACCTTC
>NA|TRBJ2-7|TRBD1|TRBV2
CASSRDRGSYEQYF
TGTGCCAGCTCCCGGGACAGGGGGTCCTACGAGCAGTACTTC
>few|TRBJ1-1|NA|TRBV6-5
CASSYRGSEAFF
TGTGCCAGCAGTTACAGGGGGAGTGAAGCTTTCTTT
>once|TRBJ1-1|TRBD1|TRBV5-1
CASRHGTANTEAFF
TGCGCCAGCAGGCACGGGACAGCTAACACTGAAGCTTTCTTT
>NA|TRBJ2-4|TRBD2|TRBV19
CASSILGPAGGLLAKNIQYF
TGTGCCAGTAGTATTTTAGGTCCAGCGGGAGGCCTTCTAGCCAAAAACATTCAGTACTTC
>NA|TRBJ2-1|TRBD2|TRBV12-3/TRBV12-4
CASKREEREQFF
TGTGCCAGCAAGCGGGAGGAGAGGGAGCAGTTCTTC
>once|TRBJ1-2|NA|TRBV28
CASSPSPGGTNYGYTF
TGTGCCAGCAGCCCCTCCCCCGGGGGTACTAACTATGGCTACACCTTC
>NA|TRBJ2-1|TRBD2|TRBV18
CASSPGAAGDNEQFF
TGTGCCAGCTCACCGGGGGCAGCGGGGGACAATGAGCAGTTCTTC
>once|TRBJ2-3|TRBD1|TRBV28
CASSPWTGRVSTDTQYF
TGTGCCAGCAGTCCATGGACAGGCCGTGTGAGCACAGATACGCAGTATTTT
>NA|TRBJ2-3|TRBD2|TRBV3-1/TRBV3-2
CASSPLAGVADTQYF
TGTGCCAGCAGCCCCTTGGCGGGAGTAGCGGATACGCAGTATTTT
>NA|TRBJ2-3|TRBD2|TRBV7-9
CASSKGLAGNTDTQYF
TGTGCCAGCAGCAAGGGACTAGCGGGAAACACAGATACGCAGTATTTT
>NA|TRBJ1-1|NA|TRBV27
CASSSGLMNTEAFF
TGTGCCAGCAGTTCCGGACTAATGAACACTGAAGCTTTCTTT
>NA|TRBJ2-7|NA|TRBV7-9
CASSSPEGHSSYEQYF
TGTGCCAGCAGCTCACCCGAGGGTCATAGCTCCTACGAGCAGTACTTC
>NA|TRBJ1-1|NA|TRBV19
CASSIRDFTGTRPGAFF
TGTGCCAGTAGTATTCGCGACTTCACCGGGACACGGCCGGGAGCTTTCTTT
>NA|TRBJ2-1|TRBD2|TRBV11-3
CASSLVYTAGLAGGYNEQFF
TGTGCCAGCAGCTTAGTTTACACAGCGGGACTAGCGGGAGGATACAATGAGCAGTTCTTC
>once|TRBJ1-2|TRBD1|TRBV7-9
CASSRTGLNYGYTF
TGTGCCAGCAGCCGGACAGGCCTAAACTATGGCTACACCTTC
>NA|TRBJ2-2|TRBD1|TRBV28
CATDRDTGELFF
TGTGCCACCGACAGGGACACCGGGGAGCTGTTTTTT
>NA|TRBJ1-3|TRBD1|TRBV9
CASSVALGGQGANTIYF
TGTGCCAGCAGCGTAGCTCTCGGTGGACAGGGGGCAAACACCATATATTTT
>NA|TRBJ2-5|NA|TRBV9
CASSVAGQTKRETQYF
TGTGCCAGCAGCGTAGCTGGACAGACAAAGAGGGAGACCCAGTACTTC
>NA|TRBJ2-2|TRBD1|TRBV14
CASSPRSMGQGAGELFF
TGTGCCAGCAGCCCAAGATCTATGGGACAGGGGGCCGGGGAGCTGTTTTTT
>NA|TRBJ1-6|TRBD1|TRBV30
CAWSVTGERSPLHF
TGTGCCTGGAGTGTGACAGGGGAGAGATCACCCCTCCACTTT
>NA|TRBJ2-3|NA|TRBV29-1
CSVETGRTDTQYF
TGCAGCGTTGAGACAGGACGCACAGATACGCAGTATTTT
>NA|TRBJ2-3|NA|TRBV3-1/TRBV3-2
CASSQAGAIHFTDTQYF
TGTGCCAGCAGCCAAGCAGGGGCCATCCACTTCACAGATACGCAGTATTTT
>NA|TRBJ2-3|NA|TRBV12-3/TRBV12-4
CASSLQGTQYF
TGTGCCAGCAGCCTCCAGGGTACGCAGTATTTT
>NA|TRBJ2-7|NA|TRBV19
CASSTPGDEQYF
TGTGCCAGTAGTACCCCAGGTGACGAGCAGTACTTC
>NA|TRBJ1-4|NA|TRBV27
CASSPKPGTLIATNEKLFF
TGTGCCAGCAGTCCGAAACCCGGGACACTAATAGCAACTAATGAAAAACTGTTTTTT
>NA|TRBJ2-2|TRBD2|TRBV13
CASSSRLAGVTGELFF
TGTGCCAGCAGCTCCCGACTAGCGGGAGTCACCGGGGAGCTGTTTTTT
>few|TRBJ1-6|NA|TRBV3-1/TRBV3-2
CASSQGPSEGPLHF
TGTGCCAGCAGCCAAGGTCCTTCAGAGGGACCCCTCCACTTT
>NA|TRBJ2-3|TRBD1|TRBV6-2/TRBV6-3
CASSYSMYRGVTDTQYF
TGTGCCAGCAGTTACTCTATGTACAGGGGAGTGACAGATACGCAGTATTTT
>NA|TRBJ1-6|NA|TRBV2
CASREGRNSPLHF
TGTGCCAGCAGGGAGGGTCGTAATTCACCCCTCCACTTT
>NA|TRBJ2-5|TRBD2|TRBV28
CASSSSGEETQYF
TGTGCCAGCAGTTCTAGCGGAGAAGAGACCCAGTACTTC
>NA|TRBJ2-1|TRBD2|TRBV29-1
CSVKPNPGLAGASSYNEQFF
TGCAGCGTCAAACCAAACCCGGGACTAGCGGGAGCAAGCTCCTACAATGAGCAGTTCTTC
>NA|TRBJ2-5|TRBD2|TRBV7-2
CASSFSFYLAGGQETQYF
TGTGCCAGCAGCTTTTCCTTTTATCTAGCGGGAGGTCAAGAGACCCAGTACTTC
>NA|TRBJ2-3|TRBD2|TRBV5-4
CASSLKGLASTDTQYF
TGTGCCAGCAGCCTGAAGGGACTAGCCAGCACAGATACGCAGTATTTT
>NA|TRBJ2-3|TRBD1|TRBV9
CASSVGDRSLDTQYF
TGTGCCAGCAGCGTTGGGGACAGGAGCCTAGATACGCAGTATTTT
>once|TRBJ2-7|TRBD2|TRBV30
CAWSVRSHGSGESYEQYF
TGTGCCTGGAGTGTGCGTTCCCACGGGAGCGGGGAATCCTACGAGCAGTACTTC
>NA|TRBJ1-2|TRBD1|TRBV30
CAWWDRGGFGYTF
TGTGCCTGGTGGGACAGGGGGGGATTTGGCTACACCTTC
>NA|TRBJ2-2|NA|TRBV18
CASSPRLASNTGELFF
TGTGCCAGCTCACCACGGCTAGCTTCGAACACCGGGGAGCTGTTTTTT
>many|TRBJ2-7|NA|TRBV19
CASSLLGSQYEQYF
TGTGCCAGTAGCCTTCTTGGGAGTCAATACGAGCAGTACTTC
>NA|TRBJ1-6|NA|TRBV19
CASSIATVSYNSPLHF
TGTGCCAGTAGTATCGCGACAGTCTCCTATAATTCACCCCTCCACTTT
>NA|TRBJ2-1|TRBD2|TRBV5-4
CASSSGGLAGGGAYNEQFF
TGTGCCAGCAGCTCCGGGGGACTAGCGGGAGGTGGTGCCTACAATGAGCAGTTCTTC
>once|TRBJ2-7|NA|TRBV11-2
CASSLGTGTYEQYF
TGTGCCAGCAGCTTAGGAACAGGTACCTACGAGCAGTACTTC
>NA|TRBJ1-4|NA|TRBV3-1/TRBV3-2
CASSPGVSTNEKLFF
TGTGCCAGCAGCCCAGGGGTTTCAACTAATGAAAAACTGTTTTTT
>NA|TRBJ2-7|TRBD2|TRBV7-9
CASSYALAGGFGEQYF
TGTGCCAGCAGCTATGCGCTAGCGGGAGGATTCGGCGAGCAGTACTTC
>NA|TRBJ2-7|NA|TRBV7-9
CASSFHREKQYF
TGTGCCAGCAGCTTCCACAGGGAGAAGCAGTACTTC
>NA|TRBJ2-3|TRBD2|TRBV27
CASSGLANTDTQYF
TGTGCCAGCAGCGGACTAGCGAATACAGATACGCAGTATTTT